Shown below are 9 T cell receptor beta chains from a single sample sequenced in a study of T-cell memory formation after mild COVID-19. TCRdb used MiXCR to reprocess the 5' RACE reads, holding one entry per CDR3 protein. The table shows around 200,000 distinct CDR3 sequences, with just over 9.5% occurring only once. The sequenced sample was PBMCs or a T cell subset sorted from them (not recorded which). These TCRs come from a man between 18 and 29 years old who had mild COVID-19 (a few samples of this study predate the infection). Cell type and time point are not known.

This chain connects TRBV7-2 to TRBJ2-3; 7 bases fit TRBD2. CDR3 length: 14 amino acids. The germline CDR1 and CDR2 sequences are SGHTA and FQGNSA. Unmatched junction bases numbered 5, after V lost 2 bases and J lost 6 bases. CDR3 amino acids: CASSLSGASDTQYF. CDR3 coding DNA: TGTGCCAGCAGCTTAAGCGGGGCCTCGGATACGCAGTATTTT.

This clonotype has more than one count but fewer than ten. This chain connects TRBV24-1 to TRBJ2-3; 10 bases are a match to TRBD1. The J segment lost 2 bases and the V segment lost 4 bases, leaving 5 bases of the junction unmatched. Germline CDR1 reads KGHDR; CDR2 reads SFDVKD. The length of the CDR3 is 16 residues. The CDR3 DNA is TGTGCCACCAGTGAGGCCGGGACAGGGGACACAGATACGCAGTATTTT. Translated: CATSEAGTGDTDTQYF.

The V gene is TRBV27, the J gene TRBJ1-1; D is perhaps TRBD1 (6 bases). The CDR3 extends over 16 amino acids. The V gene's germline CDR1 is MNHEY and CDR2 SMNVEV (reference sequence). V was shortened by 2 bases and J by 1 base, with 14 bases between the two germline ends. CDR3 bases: TGTGCCAGCAGTTTACAGCAGGGGATTCAGAACACTGAAGCTTTCTTT. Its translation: CASSLQQGIQNTEAFF.

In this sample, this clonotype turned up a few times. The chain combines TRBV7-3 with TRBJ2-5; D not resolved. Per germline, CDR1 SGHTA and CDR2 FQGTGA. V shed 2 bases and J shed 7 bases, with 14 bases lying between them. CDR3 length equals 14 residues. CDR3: CASSLSSSAGTQYF. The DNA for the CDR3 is TGTGCCAGCAGCTTATCATCGTCCGCCGGGACCCAGTACTTC.

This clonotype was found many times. The CDR3: CASSPGYQETQYF. In DNA, the CDR3 is TGTGCCAGCAGCCCCGGGTACCAAGAGACCCAGTACTTC. This chain links TRBV9 with TRBJ2-5, with D hard to call. Germline V gene lookup returns CDR1 SGDLS and CDR2 YYNGEE. The CDR3 has 13 residues. Between the trimmed V and J ends, which lost 4 bases and 0 bases, there was a span of 7 bases.

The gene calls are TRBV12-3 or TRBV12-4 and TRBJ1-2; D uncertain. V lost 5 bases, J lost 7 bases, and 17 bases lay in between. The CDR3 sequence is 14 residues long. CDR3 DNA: TGTGCCAGCAGTCCAGCCCGTAGGATGGGTGGCTACACCTTC. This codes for CASSPARRMGGYTF.

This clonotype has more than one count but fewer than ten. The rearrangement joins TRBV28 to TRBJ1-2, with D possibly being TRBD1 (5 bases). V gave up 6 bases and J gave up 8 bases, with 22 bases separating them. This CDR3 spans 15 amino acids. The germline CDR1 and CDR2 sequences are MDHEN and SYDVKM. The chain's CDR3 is CASSPGWGDVGGYTF. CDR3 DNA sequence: TGTGCCAGCAGCCCTGGCTGGGGGGATGTGGGGGGCTACACCTTC.

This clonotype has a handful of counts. The CDR3 DNA sequence: TGTGCCAGCAGCTTAGAGGGCCCCAAGGGGACCCAGTACTTC. Protein sequence: CASSLEGPKGTQYF. The rearrangement joins TRBV7-2 to TRBJ2-5; D unresolved. The CDR3 consists of 14 residues. V shed 1 base and J shed 7 bases, with 13 bases lying between them. Germline loops: CDR1 SGHTA, CDR2 FQGNSA.

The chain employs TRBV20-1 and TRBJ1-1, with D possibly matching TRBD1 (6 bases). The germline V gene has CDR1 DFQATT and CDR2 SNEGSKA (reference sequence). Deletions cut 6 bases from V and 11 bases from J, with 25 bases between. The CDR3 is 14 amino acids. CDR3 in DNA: TGCAGTGCAGACCCGGGCCAGGCCGGGGGGGCGGCTTTCTTT. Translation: CSADPGQAGGAAFF.